The present entry profiles one T cell receptor (beta chain) with its context. Its antigen is undetermined. The data originate from a study of T cell responses to AZD1222 COVID-19 vaccine. As for the study in general: Pooled in the analysis were second doses at about 4 or about 12 weeks.

Trimming took off 6 bases at V and 1 base at J, with 10 bases between the two ends. Germline loops: CDR1 MNHEY, CDR2 SVGAGI. The CDR3 totals 14 residues. Profiled with immunoSEQ multiplex PCR; TCRdb holds only in-frame clones, not every one. The sample includes around 130,000 clones, about 90% of them seen just once. General study points: Along spike, vaccine-associated CD4 TCRs were found throughout, with dominance at 160-218 and 743-854. Vaccination with two AZD1222 doses was followed by a rise in Spike-specific TCR breadth and depth.

The V gene is TRBV6-5, the J gene TRBJ1-3; perhaps TRBD1 as D (5 bases). The sequence derives from an adult in good health. The source material was peripheral blood, sampled on day 0 of AZD1222 vaccination. The CDR3 DNA reads TGTGCCAGCAGATTACAGGCTTCTGGAAACACCATATATTTT. It codes for CASRLQASGNTIYF.